This TCR beta chain was captured by sequencing in a study of blood T cell repertoires in COVID-19. Germline lookup yields CDR1 SGHNT and CDR2 YENEEA. Germline trimming cut 1 base from V and 6 bases from J; bases unmatched to any gene: 5. The CDR3 runs 15 residues. This table comes from immunoSEQ multiplex PCR, and its TCRdb copy is limited to in-frame clones, with some not included. In the table there are 200,000 to 250,000 clones, around 80% of which are singletons. The chain employs TRBV11-3 and TRBJ2-1; 8 nucleotides match TRBD2. Sequencing input: peripheral blood. The sequence came from a woman aged 80 or over with COVID-19, enrolled during active disease. For the CDR3, the DNA is TGTGCCAGCAGCTTAGTAAGCGGGACTAGCAATGAGCAGTTCTTC. Translated, it gives CASSLVSGTSNEQFF.